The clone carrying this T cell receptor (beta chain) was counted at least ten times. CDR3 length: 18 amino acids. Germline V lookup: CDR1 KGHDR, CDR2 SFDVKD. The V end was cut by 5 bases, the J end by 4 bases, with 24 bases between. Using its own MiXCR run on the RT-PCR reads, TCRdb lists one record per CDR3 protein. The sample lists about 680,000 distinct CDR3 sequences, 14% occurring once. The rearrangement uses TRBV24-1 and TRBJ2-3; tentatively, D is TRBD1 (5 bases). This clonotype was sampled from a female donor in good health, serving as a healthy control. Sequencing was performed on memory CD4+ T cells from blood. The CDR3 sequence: CATSAGQKISEGADTQYF. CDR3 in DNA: TGTGCCACCAGTGCTGGGCAGAAGATTAGTGAAGGGGCAGATACGCAGTATTTT.